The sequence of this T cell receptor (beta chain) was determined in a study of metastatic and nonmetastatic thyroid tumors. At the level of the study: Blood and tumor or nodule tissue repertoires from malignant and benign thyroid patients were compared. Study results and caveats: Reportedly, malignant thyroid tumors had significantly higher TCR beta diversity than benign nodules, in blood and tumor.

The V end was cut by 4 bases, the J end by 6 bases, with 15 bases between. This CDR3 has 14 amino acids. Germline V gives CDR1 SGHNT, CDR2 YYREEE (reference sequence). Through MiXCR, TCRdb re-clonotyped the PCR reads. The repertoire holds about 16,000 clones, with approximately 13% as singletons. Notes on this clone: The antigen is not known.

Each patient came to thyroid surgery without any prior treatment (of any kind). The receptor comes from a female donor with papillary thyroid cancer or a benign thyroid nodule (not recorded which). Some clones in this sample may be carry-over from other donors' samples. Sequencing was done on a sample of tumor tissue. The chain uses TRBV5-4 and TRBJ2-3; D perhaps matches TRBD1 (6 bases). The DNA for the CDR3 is TGTGCCAGCAGCCCCGGACAGTATCCGGATACGCAGTATTTT. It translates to CASSPGQYPDTQYF.